This T cell receptor beta chain was sequenced for a study of technical replicates of blood from a few donors. Germline assignment: CDR1 SQVTM and CDR2 ANQGSEA. The ends were cut back, 6 bases at V and 0 bases at J, with 17 bases in the middle. This CDR3 contains 15 residues. This clone was seen a single time. TCRdb's copy holds only in-frame clones and misses some; the assay was immunoSEQ multiplex PCR. The table has roughly 14,000 clones, 85% seen once. This TCR came from a human donor in good health. The chain combines TRBV29-1 with TRBJ1-1, with D perhaps TRBD1 (6 bases). The sample taken for sequencing was PBMCs. The CDR3 is CSVSTTGQMNTEAFF. CDR3 DNA: TGCAGCGTGAGCACCACCGGACAGATGAACACTGAAGCTTTCTTT.